The 9 T cell receptor beta chains in this list originate from one sample, sequenced in a study of blood T cell repertoires in COVID-19. TCRdb keeps only in-frame clones here, not all; method: immunoSEQ multiplex PCR. The table lists 45,000 to 60,000 clones, 82% of them singletons. Source material: peripheral blood. Source of these receptors: a woman older than 75 with acute or convalescent COVID-19.

The rearrangement joins TRBV7-9 to TRBJ1-5; 7 nucleotides agree with TRBD1. Germline-derived CDR1 and CDR2 are SEHNR and FQNEAQ (reference sequence). V dropped 5 bases and J dropped 3; count of bases not matched to a gene: 4. CDR3 size: 14 residues. Here the CDR3 reads CASSRTGDNQPQHF. Written as DNA, the CDR3 is TGTGCCAGCAGCCGAACAGGGGACAATCAGCCCCAGCATTTT. The variable domain in full, with the rest retrieved from reference TRBV7-9 and TRBJ1-5, is DTGVSQNPRHKITKRGQNVTFRCDPISEHNRLYWYRQTLGQGPEFLTYFQNEAQLEKSRLLSDRFSAERPKGSFSTLEIQRTEQGDSAMYLCASSRTGDNQPQHFGDGTRLSIL.

A single count supports this clone. The chain has TRBV7-7 and TRBJ1-5; the D is unclear. Trimming cost V 2 bases and J 5 bases, with 7 bases left between them. Germline V CDR1 and CDR2: SSHAT, FNYEAQ (reference sequence). The length of the CDR3 is 13 residues. The CDR3 loop reads CASSLWEDQPQHF. CDR3 DNA: TGTGCCAGCAGCTTATGGGAGGATCAGCCCCAGCATTTT.

The rearrangement links TRBV12-5 to TRBJ2-4, with a tentative D call TRBD2 (6 bases). The CDR3 is made up of 15 amino acids. From germline, CDR1 is LGHNT and CDR2 FRNRAP. The ends were cut back, 5 bases at V and 0 bases at J, with 11 bases in the middle. CDR3 bases: TGTGCTAGTGGTCCACCGGGACTAGCCAAAAACATTCAGTACTTC. Translated, it gives CASGPPGLAKNIQYF.

The chain uses TRBV7-3 and TRBJ1-2, with 10 bases lining up with TRBD1. The CDR3 consists of 16 residues. Trimming removed 8 bases from V and 1 base from J; junction bases left unmatched: 10. CDR1 and CDR2 (germline): SGHTA, FQGTGA. The chain's CDR3 is CASAPGQGNGNYGYTF. The CDR3 DNA sequence: TGTGCCAGCGCACCGGGACAGGGGAATGGTAACTATGGCTACACCTTC.

The rearrangement joins TRBV7-6 to TRBJ1-3; D gene ambiguous. CDR3 length: 16 residues. Germline lookup yields CDR1 SGHVS and CDR2 FNYEAQ. V was clipped by 1 base and J by 0 bases, with 10 bases between them. The CDR3 region has the DNA TGTGCCAGCAGCTTAGTTTTAGCGTTCTCTGGAAACACCATATATTTT. Encoded protein: CASSLVLAFSGNTIYF.

This chain's CDR3 is CASSLTFSTTQYF. CDR3 bases: TGTGCCAGCAGCTTAACGTTCTCTACGACCCAGTACTTC. This chain connects TRBV7-3 to TRBJ2-5, with D unresolved. With 0 bases removed from V and 7 bases from J, the gap between germline ends came to 9 bases. The CDR3 runs to 13 residues. Germline V gives CDR1 SGHTA, CDR2 FQGTGA.

This rearrangement joins TRBV5-1 to TRBJ2-3; 10 nucleotides line up with TRBD2. There are 14 residues in the CDR3. Unmatched junction bases numbered 4, after V lost 7 bases and J lost 2 bases. Germline CDR1 reads SGHRS; CDR2 reads YFSETQ. As DNA, the CDR3 is TGCGCCAGCCATCTAGCGGGGGACACAGATACGCAGTATTTT. This translates into CASHLAGDTDTQYF.

This sequence joins TRBV10-3 and TRBJ2-1, with TRBD2 matching over 9 bases. Germline CDR1 is ENHRY and CDR2 is SYGVKD. V trimming: 10 bases; J trimming: 7 bases; junction bases outside the gene matches: 17. The CDR3 runs to 16 residues. CDR3 loop: CATFPGLAGGGNEQFF. CDR3 nucleotide sequence: TGTGCCACCTTTCCGGGTCTGGCGGGAGGGGGTAATGAGCAGTTCTTC.

J is TRBJ2-7 and V is TRBV28; 8 bases agree with TRBD2. This CDR3 has 16 residues. Germline loops: CDR1 MDHEN, CDR2 SYDVKM. The junction had 16 bases not matched to a gene; V was cut back by 6 bases and J by 6 bases. The CDR3 DNA reads as TGTGCCAGCAGGAAGGGGACTAGTCGTATCCTTGGCGAGCAGTACTTC. Its translation is CASRKGTSRILGEQYF.